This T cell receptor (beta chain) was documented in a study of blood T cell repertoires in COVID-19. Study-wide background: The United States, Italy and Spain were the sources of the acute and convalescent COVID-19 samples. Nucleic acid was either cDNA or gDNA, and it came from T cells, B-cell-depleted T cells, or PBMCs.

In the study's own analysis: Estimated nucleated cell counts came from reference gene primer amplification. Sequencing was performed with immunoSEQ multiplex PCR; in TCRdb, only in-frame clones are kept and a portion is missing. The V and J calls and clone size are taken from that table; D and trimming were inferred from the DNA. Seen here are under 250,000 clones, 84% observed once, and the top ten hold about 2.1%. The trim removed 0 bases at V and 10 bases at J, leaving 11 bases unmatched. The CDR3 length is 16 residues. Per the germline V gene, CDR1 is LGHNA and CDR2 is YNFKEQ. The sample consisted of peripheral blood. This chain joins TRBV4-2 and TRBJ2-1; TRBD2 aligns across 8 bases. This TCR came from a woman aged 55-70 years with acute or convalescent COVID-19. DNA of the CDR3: TGTGCCAGCAGCCAAGATGGCGGGGGGCTCCGCGGGGAGCAGTTCTTC. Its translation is CASSQDGGGLRGEQFF.